This T cell receptor (beta chain) was sequenced in a study of identical twins. General study points: Zero-insertion analyses could be partly confounded by invariant MAIT and iNKT cells.

Trimming pared 6 bases from V and 4 bases from J, leaving 12 bases between. The CDR3 has 14 residues. With respect to this clonotype: The target antigen is unknown.

Unique molecular identifiers were present on the cDNA, and a universal primer site came from template switching. TCRdb re-derived calls from the 5' RACE reads in MiXCR, one entry per CDR3 protein. The table includes roughly 720,000 distinct CDR3 sequences, 15% to 20% detected once. The data also belong to a second study, concerning T cells expressing NK-cell markers. According to that study: In the group of eight sequenced donors, seven were HCMV-seropositive and one was seronegative.

This receptor was obtained from a woman aged 18-30 years in good health. The J gene is TRBJ2-2, the V gene TRBV12-3 or TRBV12-4; D is tentatively TRBD1 or TRBD2 (5 bases each). Sequencing used PBMCs. The CDR3 DNA reads as TGTGCCAGCAGCCGGGGACGAGGCACCGGGGAGCTGTTTTTT. Protein product: CASSRGRGTGELFF.